This T cell receptor beta chain was recovered during a study of shared clonotypes between healthy human individuals (TCRdb year 2020). Study-level background: The cohort comprised a couple of women and a few men aged 18 to 49 years. For each donor, three plates each were used for CD4 naive and CD4 memory, two plates were used for CD8 naive, and one plate was used for CD8 memory. Blood TCR repertoires of roughly five healthy adults were deeply sequenced to estimate repertoire size and the extent of clonotype sharing between individuals. Libraries were prepared and TCR repertoires were sequenced by different laboratories using diverse techniques, in order to increase sequencing depth and limit assay-specific biases. Between about 0.8 and 9 billion PBMCs per donor were obtained by leukapheresis.

The CDR3 runs 15 amino acids, cysteine and phenylalanine included. The only DNA kept is the CDR3, 45 bases in frame from the first base. CDR1 and CDR2 (SEHNR, FQNEAQ) derive from the germline V gene (reference sequence). The junction shows trimming of 6 bases on V and 2 bases on J, plus 16 bases between the germline ends. Healthy HIV-negative adults with no recently reported acute infections or vaccinations were included as donors. Every donor was a Caucasian adult residing in Nashville, Tennessee, USA. CD4+ T cells were enriched by magnetic negative selection; naive cells were then positively selected on CD45RA, and the negative fraction formed the memory subset. Blood was collected by leukapheresis, and PBMCs were isolated by Ficoll-Histopaque density gradient centrifugation and then cryopreserved in liquid nitrogen vapor phase. Analytical flow cytometry was used to check the purity and quantity of every magnetically sorted T cell population. Genomic DNA was isolated from each sorted fraction and quantified by UV absorbance on a Nanodrop 2000c.

Notes on this clone: No cognate antigen has been identified for it. No much larger clone is present one base from it, and per-base qualities are unavailable.

The research as a whole found: About 4.5% of naive CD4, 3.5% of naive CD8, roughly 2.5% of memory CD4, and around 0.42% of memory CD8 clonotypes were shared across several donors. Incomplete sequencing was indicated by rarefaction of sorted-subset datasets, despite the large sequencing depth. Compared with non-shared clonotypes, clonotypes shared by all four sorted-subset donors had higher generation probabilities. Sampling was limited to blood, and TCR repertoires in tissue likely differ from TCR repertoires in blood. Naive subsets generally had larger estimated clonotype richness than memory subsets. The small number of donors limited the genetic and exposure-history diversity represented. Pairwise subsampling led to the expectation that sequencing depth would affect the degree of clonotype sharing among donors.

Using the deep immunoSEQ assay, multiplex PCR amplified TCR CDR3 regions from genomic DNA. For each cell subset, the extracted genomic DNA was distributed evenly across all wells of several immunoSEQ 96-well plates, and each plate served as one replicate. For sorted subsets, 200 ng of genomic DNA, equivalent to around 29,000 T cell genomes, went into each replicate PCR. Purified libraries were measured with a Qubit 3.0 fluorometer, size-checked on a Bioanalyzer 2100, and measured again with the KAPA Library Quantification kit. Every immunoSEQ 96-well plate was sequenced on a dedicated single-read 150-cycle Illumina NextSeq 550 flow cell. From the authors' description of their analysis: The immunoSEQ output contained only junctional sequences without quality scores, so filtering could not match that applied to full-length reads. To assign V/J genes and CDR3, sequences were annotated against IMGT germline references using PyIR, a Python wrapper for IgBLAST v1.9. Any read was removed if the V/J assignment was weak (E-value above 1e-6), the CDR3 was missing, or the read contained stop codons, out-of-frame junctions, or ambiguous translated residues. V3J clonotypes were defined by identical inferred V gene, J gene, and CDR3 amino acid sequence. Percentage overlap between repertoires was computed as shared unique clonotypes divided by the size of the smaller repertoire. Richness of each repertoire was evaluated using RTK rarefaction, the Chao1 estimator, and Recon v2.1 estimates of unobserved clonotypes. For all TCRbeta clonotypes obtained by the gDNA method from a handful of donors, generation probabilities were computed with OLGA. Held by TCRdb, this immuneACCESS table contains in-frame sequences only and omits some clones. Under half of the omission traces to an unresolved V gene where checked; the cause of the rest is unknown. D and trimming come from the DNA, and the V and J calls and clone size come from that table. In all, the sample holds about 980,000 clones, and approximately 80% of those were seen once. Approximately 1.5% of the sample is taken by the ten largest.

This receptor was taken from a man aged 18 to 35 in good health. Material for sequencing was memory CD4+ T cells sorted from blood. What the cell subset or site label conveys for this sample: CD45RA-negative fraction. The chain couples TRBV7-9 to TRBJ2-5; the D gene is perhaps TRBD1 or TRBD2, as each covers 5 bases. The CDR3 amino acid sequence is: CASRGVSGRQETQYF. The nucleotide sequence is TGTGCCAGCAGGGGGGTGTCGGGGCGGCAAGAGACCCAGTACTTC.